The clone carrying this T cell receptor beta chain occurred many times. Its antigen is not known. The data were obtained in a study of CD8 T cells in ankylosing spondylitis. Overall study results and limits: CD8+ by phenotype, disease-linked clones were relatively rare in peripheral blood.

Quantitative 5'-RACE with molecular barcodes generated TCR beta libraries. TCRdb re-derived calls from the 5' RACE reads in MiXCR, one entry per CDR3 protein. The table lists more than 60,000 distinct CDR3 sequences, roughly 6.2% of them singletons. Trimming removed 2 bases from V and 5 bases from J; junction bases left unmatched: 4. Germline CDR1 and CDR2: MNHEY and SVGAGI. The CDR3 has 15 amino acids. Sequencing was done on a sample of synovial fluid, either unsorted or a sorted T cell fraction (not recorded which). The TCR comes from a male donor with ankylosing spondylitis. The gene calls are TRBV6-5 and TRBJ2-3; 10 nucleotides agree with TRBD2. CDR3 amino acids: CASSYPRLAGDTQYF. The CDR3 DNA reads TGTGCCAGCAGTTACCCGAGACTAGCGGGAGATACGCAGTATTTT.